A single sample is the source of the 26 T cell receptor beta chains below, sequenced in a study of identical twins. TCRdb ran MiXCR on the 5' RACE reads and lists one entry per CDR3 protein. Among about 340,000 distinct CDR3 sequences, roughly an eighth were seen once, and the ten largest hold just over 7%. The sample was also linked to a second study, of yellow fever vaccine responses in identical twins.

Sample: CD8+ T cells sorted from blood. These receptor sequences come from a woman in her late teens or twenties in good health.

This clonotype was seen more than once but under ten times. This chain uses TRBV28 with TRBJ2-4, with D perhaps assigned TRBD1 or TRBD2 (5 bases each). This CDR3 comprises 14 residues. In germline, CDR1 is MDHEN, CDR2 SYDVKM. The ends were cut back, 2 bases at V and 7 bases at J, with 12 bases in the middle. The CDR3 spells CASSLMRGENIQYF. CDR3 nucleotides: TGTGCCAGCAGTTTAATGAGGGGTGAGAACATTCAGTACTTC. The full variable domain, its missing parts supplied by reference TRBV28 and TRBJ2-4, is DVKVTQSSRYLVKRTGEKVFLECVQDMDHENMFWYRQDPGLGLRLIYFSYDVKMKEKGDIPEGYSVSREKKERFSLILESASTNQTSMYLCASSLMRGENIQYFGAGTRLSVL.

The table lists this clonotype with many counts. The chain has TRBV9 and TRBJ2-3; D gene uncertain. The CDR3 runs 13 residues. Trimming shortened V by 0 bases and J by 6 bases, and 8 bases separated the two germline ends. Germline CDR1 SGDLS, CDR2 YYNGEE. CDR3: CASSVELPDTQYF. The DNA for the CDR3 is TGTGCCAGCAGCGTAGAACTACCCGATACGCAGTATTTT.

The rearrangement links TRBV4-1 to TRBJ2-7, with 10 nucleotides matching TRBD2. V lost 1 base, J lost 7 bases, and 10 bases stayed unmatched. CDR1 MGHRA and CDR2 YSYEKL come from the germline V gene. CDR3 length: 16 residues. CDR3 amino acids: CASSQVLAGAPREQYF. In DNA form, the CDR3 reads TGCGCCAGCAGCCAAGTTCTAGCGGGAGCTCCGCGGGAGCAGTACTTC.

This clonotype showed up just a few times. The rearrangement uses TRBV2 and TRBJ2-1; D is unclear. V lost 1 base and J lost 0, with 10 bases in between. The CDR3 runs to 16 residues. The germline gives CDR1 SNHLY, CDR2 FYNNEI. The CDR3 DNA reads as TGTGCCAGCAGTGAAGGTTACATCCGCTCCTACAATGAGCAGTTCTTC. Translation: CASSEGYIRSYNEQFF.

The rearrangement joins TRBV9 to TRBJ2-5, with 8 bases fitting TRBD1. CDR1 and CDR2 from the germline V gene are SGDLS and YYNGEE. Unmatched junction bases numbered 5, after V lost 2 bases and J lost 2 bases. This CDR3 has 15 residues. The CDR3 DNA sequence: TGTGCCAGCAGCGTTGAGGACAGGGTGCAAGAGACCCAGTACTTC. The encoded protein is CASSVEDRVQETQYF.

The chain joins TRBV5-6 to TRBJ2-5; D is perhaps TRBD2 (6 bases). The CDR3 has 13 residues. V lost 5 bases and J lost 2, with 10 bases in between. CDR1 SGHDT and CDR2 YYEEEE come from the germline V gene. The chain's CDR3 is CASSVSGQETQYF. The CDR3, as DNA: TGTGCCAGCAGTGTTAGCGGACAAGAGACCCAGTACTTC.

The CDR3 region has the DNA TGCGCCAGCAGCCAGACGTGGGCTAAAGAGACCCAGTACTTC. This encodes CASSQTWAKETQYF. The chain recombines TRBV4-1 with TRBJ2-5; D call uncertain. The CDR3 is 14 amino acids. CDR1 MGHRA and CDR2 YSYEKL come from the germline V gene. Trimming shortened V by 3 bases and J by 3 bases, and 11 bases separated the two germline ends.

This clonotype has just a few counts. The chain has TRBV9 and TRBJ2-1, with a tentative D call TRBD2 (6 bases). The CDR3 has 19 amino acids. V was cut by 4 bases and J by 0 bases, with 23 bases left in between. Germline lookup yields CDR1 SGDLS and CDR2 YYNGEE. This CDR3 reads CASSRGGASEGPSYNEQFF. CDR3 sequence (DNA): TGTGCCAGCAGCCGAGGAGGGGCTAGCGAAGGTCCCTCCTACAATGAGCAGTTCTTC.

A few counts support this clonotype. The V call is TRBV7-2, the J call TRBJ2-7; D unclear. CDR1 and CDR2 (germline): SGHTA, FQGNSA. Trimming took off 5 bases at V and 6 bases at J, with 11 bases between the two ends. CDR3 length: 12 amino acids. The CDR3 nucleotides are TGTGCCAGCAGCCTAATGCCGGGCGAGCAGTACGTC. Protein: CASSLMPGEQYV.

The chain combines TRBV12-3 or TRBV12-4 with TRBJ1-1; TRBD1 agrees at 7 bases. The CDR3 has 14 residues. Unmatched junction bases numbered 11, after V lost 7 bases and J lost 6 bases. In nucleotides, the CDR3 is TGTGCCAGCAACCGACAGGGCTCCTACCCTGAAGCTTTCTTT. Amino acids: CASNRQGSYPEAFF.

The rearrangement links TRBV24-1 to TRBJ2-3, with TRBD2 matching over 14 bases. The trim removed 3 bases at V and 6 bases at J, leaving 7 bases unmatched. Germline loops: CDR1 KGHDR, CDR2 SFDVKD. This CDR3 spans 17 amino acids. CDR3 region: CATSDGTSGGRGDTQYF. DNA of the CDR3: TGTGCCACCAGTGATGGGACTAGCGGGGGCCGGGGGGATACGCAGTATTTT.

The table lists this clonotype with a few counts. The chain uses TRBV7-9 and TRBJ2-7; 12 nucleotides line up with TRBD2. Germline CDR1 reads SEHNR; CDR2 reads FQNEAQ (reference sequence). CDR3 length: 16 residues. With V trimmed by 4 bases and J by 1 base, 5 bases remained unmatched. CDR3 nucleotide sequence: TGTGCCAGCAGCTCGGGACTAGCGGGCGTATCCTACGAGCAGTACTTC. It codes for CASSSGLAGVSYEQYF. Supplemented by reference TRBV7-9 and TRBJ2-7, the full variable domain reads DTGVSQNPRHKITKRGQNVTFRCDPISEHNRLYWYRQTLGQGPEFLTYFQNEAQLEKSRLLSDRFSAERPKGSFSTLEIQRTEQGDSAMYLCASSSGLAGVSYEQYFGPGTRLTVT.

V gene TRBV28 combines with J gene TRBJ2-3; TRBD1 might be the D (5 bases). This CDR3 has 16 amino acids. V lost 0 bases, J lost 2 bases, and 12 bases lay in between. Germline CDR1 and CDR2: MDHEN and SYDVKM. The CDR3 DNA reads TGTGCCAGCAGTTTATGGGGCAGGGCCACCACAGATACGCAGTATTTT. It translates to CASSLWGRATTDTQYF.

This clonotype was detected only a few times. This chain connects TRBV9 to TRBJ1-2, with no clear D. Per the germline V gene, CDR1 is SGDLS and CDR2 is YYNGEE. V lost 4 bases to trimming and J lost 8 bases, with 18 bases between them. The CDR3 sequence is 14 residues long. The CDR3 nucleotides are TGTGCCAGCAGCTGGGAGGGTGGCCCCAGGGGCTACACCTTC. Its protein is CASSWEGGPRGYTF.

This chain links TRBV25-1 with TRBJ2-7, with 8 bases aligning to TRBD2. There are 14 residues in the CDR3. Germline CDR1 MGHDK, CDR2 SYGVNS. Unmatched junction bases numbered 10, after V lost 8 bases and J lost 4 bases. The CDR3 sequence is CASGTSGVSYEQYV. CDR3 coding DNA: TGTGCCAGCGGAACTAGCGGTGTCTCGTACGAGCAGTACGTC.

The chain couples TRBV7-2 to TRBJ2-2; D remains unclear. The CDR3 runs 15 residues. Germline CDR1 is SGHTA and CDR2 is FQGNSA. The V end lost 1 base, the J end lost 2 bases, and 8 bases lay between the germline ends. Here the CDR3 DNA reads TGTGCCAGCAGCTTAGAGGCCCTAAACACCGGGGAGCTGTTTTTT. Its protein product is CASSLEALNTGELFF.

This clonotype was seen a few times. The chain employs TRBV2 and TRBJ1-6; D is undetermined. With 4 bases removed from V and 2 bases from J, the gap between germline ends came to 12 bases. The length of the CDR3 is 16 residues. The V gene's germline CDR1 is SNHLY and CDR2 FYNNEI. As DNA, the CDR3 is TGTGCCAGCAGTGGAGCGGGGAGCCCCTATAATTCACCCCTCCACTTT. Its translation: CASSGAGSPYNSPLHF.

V gene TRBV5-6 combines with J gene TRBJ2-3, with D unresolved. V dropped 0 bases and J dropped 5 bases, with 13 bases sitting between them. Germline CDR1 and CDR2: SGHDT and YYEEEE. There are 15 residues in the CDR3. The CDR3 region has the DNA TGTGCCAGCAGCTTGGGCAGTCTTACGGGAGATACGCAGTATTTT. Amino acid sequence: CASSLGSLTGDTQYF.

There are a few counts of this clonotype. The genes are TRBV15 and TRBJ2-7, with D perhaps TRBD1 (6 bases). Germline-derived CDR1 and CDR2 are LNHNV and YYDKDF (reference sequence). The CDR3 is 14 residues long. Trimming removed 5 bases from V and 1 base from J, with 12 bases in between. The CDR3 here is CATSVHRDSYEQYF. For the CDR3, the DNA is TGTGCCACCAGCGTCCACAGGGATTCCTACGAGCAGTACTTC.

This clonotype was seen only a few times. The J gene is TRBJ1-2, the V gene TRBV27; the D is unclear. V lost 5 bases and J lost 8, with 12 bases in between. This CDR3 is 12 amino acids long. Germline-derived CDR1 and CDR2 are MNHEY and SMNVEV (reference sequence). The CDR3 DNA is TGTGCCAGCAGTCCTCCTACGGGGGGCTACACCTTC. Translated, it gives CASSPPTGGYTF.

J is TRBJ2-2 and V is TRBV5-1, with TRBD1 matching over 7 bases. The V gene end was trimmed by 4 bases and the J gene end by 0 bases; junction bases not matched to a gene: 6. The CDR3 is made up of 16 amino acids. Germline V gene lookup returns CDR1 SGHRS and CDR2 YFSETQ. In DNA form, the CDR3 reads TGCGCCAGCAGCCCGAGGACAGGAACGAACACCGGGGAGCTGTTTTTT. This encodes CASSPRTGTNTGELFF.

This clonotype was recorded a few times. The rearrangement joins TRBV18 to TRBJ1-1; no definite D call. Per the germline V gene, CDR1 is KGHSH and CDR2 is LQKENI. Trimming left V 2 bases short and J 7 bases short, with 11 bases between. This CDR3 comprises 13 residues. The CDR3 sequence: CASSPSNTIEAFF. As DNA, the CDR3 is TGTGCCAGCTCACCAAGTAACACAATTGAAGCTTTCTTT.

Ten or more counts support this clonotype. V gene TRBV7-9 combines with J gene TRBJ1-1, with 9 bases that match TRBD1. The V and J ends lost 4 bases and 1 base, in that order; junction bases with no gene match: 1. This CDR3 comprises 14 residues. Per the germline V gene, CDR1 is SEHNR and CDR2 is FQNEAQ (reference sequence). CDR3 coding DNA: TGTGCCAGCAGCTCGGGACAGGGGAACACTGAAGCTTTCTTT. Its translation is CASSSGQGNTEAFF.

This clonotype has a count of ten or more. The chain recombines TRBV10-3 with TRBJ2-3; TRBD1 or TRBD2 may be the D gene (6 bases each). Germline V gene sequence: CDR1 ENHRY, CDR2 SYGVKD. The CDR3 contains 17 residues. The V gene lost 3 bases and the J gene lost 0 bases, with 16 bases spanning the gap. Here the CDR3 reads CAISDLSTGTSTDTQYF. CDR3 coding DNA: TGTGCCATCAGTGACTTATCTACAGGGACTAGCACAGATACGCAGTATTTT.

For the CDR3, the DNA is TGTGCCAGCAGCCACCAGCGTACGGACAGGGACGGCATTCAGTACTTC. Its protein is CASSHQRTDRDGIQYF. The chain joins TRBV3-1 to TRBJ2-4, with 8 bases aligning to TRBD1. Germline loops: CDR1 LGHDT, CDR2 YNNKEL (reference sequence). The J segment lost 9 bases and the V segment lost 3 bases, leaving 13 bases of the junction unmatched. The CDR3 loop spans 16 amino acids.

This clonotype was recorded at least ten times. The rearrangement joins TRBV7-9 to TRBJ2-1; D unclear. Germline V gene sequence: CDR1 SEHNR, CDR2 FQNEAQ (reference sequence). V was clipped by 4 bases and J by 7 bases, with 14 bases between them. CDR3 length: 14 residues. CDR3 sequence reads: CASSSENGVNEQFF. The CDR3 DNA reads TGTGCCAGCAGCTCCGAGAATGGGGTGAATGAGCAGTTCTTC.